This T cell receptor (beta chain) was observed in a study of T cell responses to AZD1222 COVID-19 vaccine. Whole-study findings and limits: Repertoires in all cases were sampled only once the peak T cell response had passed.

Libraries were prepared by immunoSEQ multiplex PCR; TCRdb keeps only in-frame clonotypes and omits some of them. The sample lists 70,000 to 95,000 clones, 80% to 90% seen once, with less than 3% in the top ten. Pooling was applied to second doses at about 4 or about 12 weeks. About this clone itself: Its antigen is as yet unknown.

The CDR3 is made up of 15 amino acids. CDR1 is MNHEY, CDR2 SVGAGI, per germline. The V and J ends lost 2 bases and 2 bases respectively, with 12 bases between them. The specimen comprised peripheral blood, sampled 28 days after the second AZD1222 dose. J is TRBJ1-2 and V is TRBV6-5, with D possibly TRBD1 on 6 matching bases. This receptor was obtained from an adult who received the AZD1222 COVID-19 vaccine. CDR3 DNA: TGTGCCAGCAGTTACCAACAGGGCCTAAACTATGGCTACACCTTC. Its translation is CASSYQQGLNYGYTF.